These 20 T cell receptor beta chains came from one sample sequenced in a study of human T cells and chemical hapten exposure. TCRdb ran MiXCR on the RACE reads and lists one entry per CDR3 protein. The sample has about 190,000 distinct CDR3 sequences, around 25% seen once. Time point here: patch test 3, about 24 weeks after DPC sensitization. The treatment denotes: therapeutic diphenylcyclopropenone sensitization with weekly scalp DPC. This sample comprised whole blood, obtained in connection with sensitization to the hapten diphenylcyclopropenone (DPC). These receptors were collected from a woman aged 40 to 55 with alopecia areata. Some clones in this sample may be carry-over from other donors' samples.

The chain uses TRBV12-3 or TRBV12-4 and TRBJ2-4; D is possibly TRBD1 (6 bases). The CDR3 length is 14 residues. The germline V and J ends were trimmed by 2 bases and 3 bases, with 8 bases remaining between them. The CDR3 bases are TGTGCCAGCAGTTTAATGGACAGCAAAAACATTCAGTACTTC. Its translation: CASSLMDSKNIQYF.

This clonotype was seen more than once but under ten times. The rearrangement links TRBV6-2 or TRBV6-3 to TRBJ2-3; 8 bases are shared with TRBD1. The V gene end was trimmed by 2 bases and the J gene end by 2 bases; junction bases not matched to a gene: 6. CDR3 length: 16 residues. The germline V gene has CDR1 MNHEY and CDR2 SVGEGT. The CDR3 sequence: CASSYGWTGNTDTQYF. The CDR3 DNA is TGTGCCAGCAGTTACGGTTGGACAGGGAACACAGATACGCAGTATTTT.

The chain employs TRBV28 and TRBJ2-2; the D is unclear. Deletions cut 3 bases from V and 2 bases from J, with 7 bases between. The germline V gene has CDR1 MDHEN and CDR2 SYDVKM. The CDR3 has 14 amino acids. CDR3 sequence: CASSFQLNTGELFF. The CDR3 nucleotides read TGTGCCAGCAGTTTCCAGCTAAACACCGGGGAGCTGTTTTTT.

This clonotype was observed a handful of times. This sequence joins TRBV29-1 and TRBJ1-4; D remains ambiguous. CDR1 and CDR2 (germline): SQVTM, ANQGSEA. CDR3 length: 12 amino acids. V was pared by 5 bases and J by 8 bases, with 12 bases between. Here the CDR3 reads CSVSEGNEKLFF. The CDR3 nucleotides are TGCAGCGTTTCCGAAGGGAACGAAAAACTGTTTTTT.

This clonotype has only a few counts. The chain joins TRBV6-2 or TRBV6-3 to TRBJ2-5, with D possibly being TRBD1 (6 bases). Between the trimmed V and J ends, which lost 2 bases and 5 bases, there was a span of 15 bases. Germline V gives CDR1 MNHEY, CDR2 SVGEGT. CDR3 length: 15 amino acids. The CDR3 nucleotides read TGTGCCAGCAGTTACCAGGGGCTGAATGCGGAGACCCAGTACTTC. Encoded protein: CASSYQGLNAETQYF.

This clonotype was picked up a small number of times. This sequence joins TRBV4-1 and TRBJ2-1; 13 bases are shared with TRBD2. Trimming removed 4 bases from V and 5 bases from J; junction bases left unmatched: 5. Germline assignment: CDR1 MGHRA and CDR2 YSYEKL. There are 16 residues in the CDR3. CDR3 residues: CASSPGLAGVHNEQFF. The CDR3, as DNA: TGCGCCAGCAGCCCAGGACTAGCGGGGGTTCACAATGAGCAGTTCTTC.

This clonotype has just a few counts. The rearrangement links TRBV5-1 to TRBJ2-7, with D tentatively TRBD1 (6 bases). The V and J ends lost 4 bases and 0 bases respectively, with 14 bases between them. The CDR3 spans 15 residues. The germline V gene has CDR1 SGHRS and CDR2 YFSETQ. The CDR3 DNA reads as TGCGCCAGCAGCCAGGGACATCTTAGCTCCTACGAGCAGTACTTC. This translates into CASSQGHLSSYEQYF.

The gene calls are TRBV7-2 and TRBJ1-2; possible D gene TRBD1, 6 bases. This CDR3 contains 17 residues. Germline V gene lookup returns CDR1 SGHTA and CDR2 FQGNSA. Trimming cost V 0 bases and J 5 bases, with 19 bases left between them. The CDR3 sequence is CASSLARVKTGWYGYTF. CDR3 bases: TGTGCCAGCAGCTTAGCGAGGGTTAAGACAGGATGGTATGGCTACACCTTC. Full variable domain (outside the CDR3, taken from reference TRBV7-2 and TRBJ1-2): GAGVSQSPSNKVTEKGKDVELRCDPISGHTALYWYRQSLGQGLEFLIYFQGNSAPDKSGLPSDRFSAERTGGSVSTLTIQRTQQEDSAVYLCASSLARVKTGWYGYTFGSGTRLTVV.

The V and J genes are TRBV6-2 or TRBV6-3 and TRBJ2-1; no clear D gene. The V end lost 0 bases, the J end lost 3 bases, and 3 bases lay between the germline ends. Germline V CDR1 and CDR2: MNHEY, SVGEGT. The length of the CDR3 is 13 residues. CDR3 residues: CASSYSNYNEQFF. The CDR3 DNA reads TGTGCCAGCAGTTACTCGAACTACAATGAGCAGTTCTTC.

The chain has TRBV29-1 and TRBJ2-1, with TRBD1 matching 8 bases. V was clipped by 6 bases and J by 1 base; unmatched bases: 8. Per germline, CDR1 SQVTM and CDR2 ANQGSEA. The CDR3 is 15 amino acids. CDR3 in DNA: TGCAGCGTCGCGGACAGGGCGGGGTCCTACAATGAGCAGTTCTTC. Residues: CSVADRAGSYNEQFF.

The rearrangement joins TRBV7-9 to TRBJ2-7; no firm D call. The CDR3 runs to 12 residues. Germline V CDR1 and CDR2: SEHNR, FQNEAQ (reference sequence). The ends were cut back, 3 bases at V and 2 bases at J, with 5 bases in the middle. The CDR3 loop is CASSFYTYEQYF. The DNA of the CDR3 is TGTGCCAGCAGCTTTTACACCTACGAGCAGTACTTC.

The chain is built from TRBV29-1 and TRBJ1-1; no reliable D call. The CDR3 consists of 14 residues. V shed 5 bases and J shed 5 bases, with 18 bases lying between them. Germline V CDR1 and CDR2: SQVTM, ANQGSEA. In nucleotides, the CDR3 is TGCAGCGTTCTGGAGCGATTCGGAGTTACTGAAGCTTTCTTT. Encoded protein: CSVLERFGVTEAFF.

This clonotype showed up just a few times. The chain couples TRBV7-2 to TRBJ1-2; D perhaps matches TRBD1 (5 bases). Deletions cut 5 bases from V and 7 bases from J, with 14 bases between. This CDR3 region has 13 residues. Germline lookup yields CDR1 SGHTA and CDR2 FQGNSA. CDR3 nucleotides: TGTGCCAGCAGCCCTGACAGTTCTGGTGGCTACACCTTC. It translates to CASSPDSSGGYTF.

The chain recombines TRBV20-1 with TRBJ2-1, with 15 bases aligning to TRBD2. The germline V gene has CDR1 DFQATT and CDR2 SNEGSKA (reference sequence). V was pared by 3 bases and J by 6 bases, with 3 bases of the junction left unmatched. This CDR3 comprises 15 residues. CDR3 coding DNA: TGCAGTGCTAGGAGGACTAGCGGGAGGGCCAATGAGCAGTTCTTC. This codes for CSARRTSGRANEQFF.

This clonotype was observed a handful of times. The genes are TRBV5-8 and TRBJ2-3; possible D gene TRBD1, 6 bases. The CDR3 is 15 amino acids. Trimming stripped 0 bases from V and 4 bases from J, with 12 bases between. Germline CDR1 reads SGHTS; CDR2 reads YDEGEE. The DNA of the CDR3 is TGTGCCAGCAGCTTGGTTTCAGGGGCAGCAGATACGCAGTATTTT. Amino acid sequence: CASSLVSGAADTQYF.

This clonotype was counted a few times. The V call is TRBV20-1, the J call TRBJ2-3, with D perhaps matching TRBD1 (6 bases). Trimming cost V 5 bases and J 7 bases, with 19 bases left between them. The V gene's germline CDR1 is DFQATT and CDR2 SNEGSKA (reference sequence). This CDR3 is 14 amino acids long. The CDR3 region has the DNA TGCAGTGCTTTAGTTCCAGGGGCGAGGAATACGCAGTATTTT. It specifies CSALVPGARNTQYF.

In this sample, this clonotype turned up once. The rearrangement joins TRBV20-1 to TRBJ2-1, with D possibly being TRBD2 (5 bases). Germline CDR1 reads DFQATT; CDR2 reads SNEGSKA (reference sequence). V was shortened by 6 bases and J by 12 bases, with 24 bases between the two germline ends. The CDR3 sequence is 14 residues long. The CDR3, as DNA: TGCAGTGCCACGGACTTCCCTAGCATTATGGGGCAGTTCTTC. This codes for CSATDFPSIMGQFF.

This clonotype was recorded a few times. V and J are TRBV5-6 and TRBJ2-7; the D gene is possibly TRBD1 (5 bases). The CDR3 runs 13 residues. With 2 bases removed from V and 5 bases from J, the gap between germline ends came to 11 bases. The germline CDR1 and CDR2 sequences are SGHDT and YYEEEE. CDR3 bases: TGTGCCAGCAGCTTCAGGGTCTGGCACGAGCAGTACTTC. Protein sequence: CASSFRVWHEQYF.

The rearrangement uses TRBV7-2 and TRBJ2-7; 11 bases line up with TRBD2. CDR1 and CDR2 from the germline V gene are SGHTA and FQGNSA. The CDR3 is made up of 18 amino acids. The junction had 10 bases not matched to a gene; V was cut back by 3 bases and J by 0 bases. The CDR3 DNA reads as TGTGCCAGCAGCTTCCGCCACGGGACTAGCGGTATCTCCTACGAGCAGTACTTC. It yields the protein CASSFRHGTSGISYEQYF.

This chain connects TRBV7-2 to TRBJ2-7, with 7 nucleotides matching TRBD2. Losses at the gene ends were 2 bases for V and 3 bases for J; bases not matched to a gene: 7. The CDR3 is 15 amino acids. In germline, CDR1 is SGHTA, CDR2 FQGNSA. The CDR3 coding sequence is TGTGCCAGCAGCTTAAGTGCGGGAGCCGACTACGAGCAGTACTTC. It is translated as CASSLSAGADYEQYF. The entire variable domain, with the rest obtained from reference TRBV7-2 and TRBJ2-7, is as follows: GAGVSQSPSNKVTEKGKDVELRCDPISGHTALYWYRQSLGQGLEFLIYFQGNSAPDKSGLPSDRFSAERTGGSVSTLTIQRTQQEDSAVYLCASSLSAGADYEQYFGPGTRLTVT.